Following are 2 T cell receptor beta chains from one sample sequenced in a study of blood T cell repertoires in COVID-19. Profiling relied on immunoSEQ multiplex PCR, and the TCRdb table lists in-frame clones only, not all of them. This sample has 100,000 or so clones; more than 75% occur once, and the top ten carry around 4.5%. The sequenced sample consisted of peripheral blood. The receptor set was obtained from a human donor in a cohort sampled during active COVID-19.

The genes are TRBV19 and TRBJ2-7; 11 nucleotides line up with TRBD2. The junction had 7 bases not matched to a gene; V was cut back by 6 bases and J by 3 bases. Germline assignment: CDR1 LNHDA and CDR2 SQIVND (reference sequence). The CDR3 is 15 residues long. CDR3 sequence (DNA): TGTGCCAGTAGCCTGACTAGCGGGGTGAACTACGAGCAGTACTTC. Residues: CASSLTSGVNYEQYF.

In DNA, the CDR3 is TGTGCCAGCAGGATGGACAGTGCTAACTATGGCTACACCTTC. Its translation is CASRMDSANYGYTF. This chain links TRBV6-5 with TRBJ1-2; TRBD1 might be the D (6 bases). Trimming cost V 6 bases and J 0 bases, with 11 bases left between them. Germline values: CDR1 MNHEY, CDR2 SVGAGI. The CDR3 runs 14 residues.